This passage covers 27 T cell receptor beta chains from one sample sequenced in a study of Graves' ophthalmopathy and Graves' hyperthyroidism. As the template, RNA transcripts were used to amplify TCR beta CDR3 regions. An opening RT-PCR round employed HTBI primers and preceded a second-round multiplex PCR. Via MiXCR, TCRdb re-called the multiplex PCR reads, giving one row per CDR3 protein. The sample lists 740,000 or so distinct CDR3 sequences, around 40% occurring once. The sequenced material came from peripheral blood. These receptors were obtained from an adult man with Graves' ophthalmopathy.

At least ten counts were recorded for this clonotype. The chain recombines TRBV10-3 with TRBJ2-5, with D possibly TRBD1 on 6 matching bases. This CDR3 comprises 14 residues. CDR1 is ENHRY and CDR2 is SYGVKD in the germline V gene. V was shortened by 3 bases and J by 5 bases, with 13 bases between the two germline ends. CDR3 nucleotides: TGTGCCATCAGTGATAGGGGGAAAGGGGAGACCCAGTACTTC. It is translated as CAISDRGKGETQYF.

A remark on this clonotype: A read error may explain this, as a much larger clone is one base away. The chain combines TRBV29-1 with TRBJ2-7, with D maybe TRBD2 (5 bases). Germline CDR1 SQVTM, CDR2 ANQGSEA. The V and J ends lost 4 bases and 6 bases respectively, with 13 bases between them. The CDR3 has 12 residues. In DNA, the CDR3 is TGCAGCGTTGTACTAGGGAACTGCGAGCAGTACTTC. This codes for CSVVLGNCEQYF.

Points on this clonotype: One junction end does not reproduce the germline sequence, and a read error may be involved. The chain's CDR3 is CVSKSLSVNYQPQHF. CDR3 nucleotide sequence: TGTGTCAGTAAGTCTCTTTCGGTGAACTATCAGCCCCAGCATTTT. The chain carries TRBV19 and TRBJ1-5; D not certain. This CDR3 spans 15 amino acids. The germline CDR1 and CDR2 sequences are LNHDA and SQIVND (reference sequence).

The rearrangement joins TRBV12-3 or TRBV12-4 to TRBJ2-7; D may match TRBD1 or TRBD2 (6 bases each). The CDR3 extends over 15 amino acids. The V end was cut by 6 bases, the J end by 0 bases, with 15 bases between. CDR3 in DNA: TGTGCCAGCAGCCAGGCGGGACATCCCTCCTACGAGCAGTACTTC. Amino acids: CASSQAGHPSYEQYF.

In nucleotides, the CDR3 is TGTGCCACCAGCAGTCTGGACAGGGAGTCCTATGGCTACACCTTC. Translation gives CATSSLDRESYGYTF. The chain uses TRBV15 and TRBJ1-2; TRBD1 matches at 8 bases. Germline V gene lookup returns CDR1 LNHNV and CDR2 YYDKDF (reference sequence). The CDR3 is made up of 15 amino acids. V lost 3 bases to trimming and J lost 4 bases; unmatched junction nucleotides: 7.

This clonotype was detected a few times. The rearrangement uses TRBV5-1 and TRBJ1-3; 7 bases line up with TRBD1. The CDR3 is 14 residues long. V lost 8 bases to trimming and J lost 0 bases; unmatched junction nucleotides: 5. Germline CDR1 is SGHRS and CDR2 is YFSETQ. CDR3 in amino acids: CASTGDSSGNTIYF. In nucleotides, the CDR3 is TGCGCCAGTACAGGGGATAGCTCTGGAAACACCATATATTTT.

Many counts were recorded for this clonotype. The V gene is TRBV7-3, the J gene TRBJ2-7; unclear D gene. CDR1 and CDR2 (germline): SGHTA, FQGTGA. The germline V and J ends were trimmed by 5 bases and 8 bases, with 16 bases remaining between them. CDR3 length equals 13 residues. The CDR3 sequence is CASSQLPGSKQYF. The CDR3 DNA sequence: TGTGCCAGCAGCCAACTCCCCGGGTCTAAGCAGTACTTC.

Remarks on this clonotype: A read error may account for a junction end that differs from germline. The V gene is TRBV5-1, the J gene TRBJ1-1; 9 bases match TRBD1. The CDR3 runs 17 residues. Germline-derived CDR1 and CDR2 are SGHRS and YFSETQ. This chain's CDR3 is CASSFRGQGYVDTEAFF. In nucleotides, the CDR3 is TGTGCCAGCAGTTTTAGGGGACAGGGATATGTGGACACTGAAGCTTTCTTT. The full variable domain, its missing parts supplied by reference TRBV5-1 and TRBJ1-1, is KAGVTQTPRYLIKTRGQQVTLSCSPISGHRSVSWYQQTPGQGLQFLFEYFSETQRNKGNFPGRFSGRQFSNSRSEMNVSTLELGDSALYLCASSFRGQGYVDTEAFFGQGTRLTVV.

This clonotype has a single count. The genes are TRBV24-1 and TRBJ2-2; no reliable D call. The CDR3 contains 14 residues. CDR1 is KGHDR, CDR2 SFDVKD, per germline. The V and J ends lost 9 bases and 2 bases respectively, with 12 bases between them. CDR3 sequence: CATSLGHNTGELFF. The CDR3 coding sequence is TGTGCCACCTCGCTCGGCCATAACACCGGGGAGCTGTTTTTT.

In regard to this clonotype: The junction departs from the called germline gene at one end, perhaps through a read error. The CDR3 reads CASSLRRPQGTQYF. The CDR3 nucleotides are TGTGCCAGCAGCTTACGGCGGCCCCAAGGGACCCAGTACTTC. This sequence joins TRBV7-9 and TRBJ2-5; no firm D call. The germline gives CDR1 SEHNR, CDR2 FQNEAQ (reference sequence). CDR3 length: 14 residues.

CDR3: CASSQEGSGGNEAFF. The CDR3 DNA follows: TGTGCCAGCAGCCAAGAAGGCTCGGGGGGCAACGAAGCTTTCTTT. The J gene is TRBJ1-1, the V gene TRBV4-2; perhaps TRBD1 as D (6 bases). Trimming took off 0 bases at V and 8 bases at J, with 16 bases between the two ends. Germline-derived CDR1 and CDR2 are LGHNA and YNFKEQ. This CDR3 is built from 15 residues.

In its sample, this clonotype was seen many times. DNA for the CDR3: TGCAGTGCCAAGGGACAACACACTGAAGCTTTCTTT. Its protein is CSAKGQHTEAFF. The gene calls are TRBV20-1 and TRBJ1-1, with D maybe TRBD1 (6 bases). The CDR3 covers 12 residues. Germline CDR1 reads DFQATT; CDR2 reads SNEGSKA (reference sequence). V was pared by 6 bases and J by 3 bases, with 11 bases between.

In this sample, this clonotype turned up a few times. The chain's CDR3 is CASSLAGGPVYEQYF. CDR3 in DNA: TGTGCCAGCAGTTTAGCGGGAGGGCCAGTCTACGAGCAGTACTTC. The chain couples TRBV9 to TRBJ2-7; 11 bases match TRBD2. The CDR3 is 15 amino acids. CDR1 is SGDLS, CDR2 YYNGEE, per germline. V lost 5 bases and J lost 3; bases outside the gene matches: 7.

The chain couples TRBV12-3 or TRBV12-4 to TRBJ1-2, with D maybe TRBD1 (5 bases). V shed 2 bases and J shed 2 bases, with 15 bases lying between them. The length of the CDR3 is 16 residues. The CDR3, as DNA: TGTGCCAGCAGTTTACAGTTGGGGGGTAAAAACTATGGCTACACCTTC. Translation gives CASSLQLGGKNYGYTF.

This chain connects TRBV4-2 to TRBJ1-1, with TRBD1 as a possible D gene (5 bases). Germline-derived CDR1 and CDR2 are LGHNA and YNFKEQ. The CDR3 sequence is 14 residues long. Trimming left V 0 bases short and J 6 bases short, with 11 bases between. Here the CDR3 reads CASSQDRGTAEAFF. CDR3 DNA sequence: TGTGCCAGCAGCCAAGATAGGGGAACGGCTGAAGCTTTCTTT.

The genes are TRBV7-9 and TRBJ2-3; no reliable D call. The CDR3 has 11 residues. Trimming left V 5 bases short and J 2 bases short, with 2 bases between. Germline loops: CDR1 SEHNR, CDR2 FQNEAQ (reference sequence). The CDR3: CASSTTDTQYF. In nucleotides, the CDR3 is TGTGCCAGCAGCACCACAGATACGCAGTATTTT.

This clonotype was seen at least ten times. The chain joins TRBV6-5 to TRBJ2-7; D is possibly TRBD1 or TRBD2 (5 bases each). Trimming pared 2 bases from V and 4 bases from J, leaving 9 bases between. Per germline, CDR1 MNHEY and CDR2 SVGAGI. The CDR3 is made up of 13 amino acids. CDR3 nucleotide sequence: TGTGCCAGCAGTTACGGGACGCCGTACGAGCAGTACTTC. This gives the protein CASSYGTPYEQYF.

This clonotype was recorded a few times. DNA for the CDR3: TGTGCCAGCAGCCCCGCCACTAAACAGGGGGGGACTGAAGCTTTCTTT. Protein sequence: CASSPATKQGGTEAFF. The V call is TRBV7-2, the J call TRBJ1-1, with TRBD1 matching over 8 bases. The J segment lost 5 bases and the V segment lost 5 bases, leaving 13 bases of the junction unmatched. The CDR3 runs to 16 residues. From germline, CDR1 is SGHTA and CDR2 FQGNSA.

This clonotype has a handful of counts. The chain links TRBV15 to TRBJ1-4, with 12 positions matching TRBD1. Germline CDR1 LNHNV, CDR2 YYDKDF (reference sequence). CDR3 length: 18 amino acids. V lost 3 bases to trimming and J lost 6 bases; unmatched junction nucleotides: 11. CDR3 amino acids: CATSSEGDRGLGDEKLFF. CDR3 bases: TGTGCCACCAGCAGCGAGGGGGACAGGGGGCTAGGGGATGAAAAACTGTTTTTT.

This clonotype was seen repeatedly, ten times or more. This chain joins TRBV7-9 and TRBJ1-1, with D tentatively TRBD1 (6 bases). The CDR3 is 15 amino acids. CDR1 and CDR2 from the germline V gene are SEHNR and FQNEAQ (reference sequence). With 7 bases removed from V and 1 base from J, the gap between germline ends came to 16 bases. CDR3 sequence reads: CASKLAGDGNTEAFF. DNA for the CDR3: TGTGCCAGCAAACTGGCAGGGGACGGGAACACTGAAGCTTTCTTT.

Concerning this clonotype: Just one base apart from a much larger clone, this may be a read error. The DNA of the CDR3 is TGTGCCAGCAGCGCAGCAAGGAGGGACGAGCAGTACTTC. Residues: CASSAARRDEQYF. This chain joins TRBV9 and TRBJ2-5; D perhaps matches TRBD2 (6 bases). Near its end, the DNA agrees better with TRBJ2-7, so the J call may be wrong. Germline assignment: CDR1 SGDLS and CDR2 YYNGEE. The CDR3 covers 13 residues.

This clonotype was seen many times. V gene TRBV20-1 combines with J gene TRBJ2-7, with 8 bases fitting TRBD2. The ends lost 2 bases at V and 6 bases at J; junction bases unmatched: 12. This CDR3 spans 15 amino acids. Per germline, CDR1 DFQATT and CDR2 SNEGSKA (reference sequence). The CDR3 protein is CSARHSGRDSSEQYF. The CDR3 DNA reads as TGCAGTGCTAGACATTCCGGGAGGGACTCATCCGAGCAGTACTTC.

The gene calls are TRBV7-9 and TRBJ2-7; D may be TRBD2 (7 bases). This CDR3 is 14 amino acids long. V was clipped by 4 bases and J by 4 bases, with 14 bases between them. Looked up from germline, CDR1 is SEHNR and CDR2 is FQNEAQ (reference sequence). The CDR3 sequence: CASSWRGGPYEQYF. In DNA, the CDR3 is TGTGCCAGCAGCTGGAGGGGGGGGCCTTACGAGCAGTACTTC.

This clonotype was detected many times. This chain connects TRBV7-9 to TRBJ2-7, with TRBD1 identical over 7 bases. With 1 base clipped from V and 10 bases from J, the junction kept 4 bases outside the gene matches. This CDR3 is 12 amino acids long. Germline loops: CDR1 SEHNR, CDR2 FQNEAQ (reference sequence). The CDR3 here is CASSLDRQGQYF. As DNA, the CDR3 is TGTGCCAGCAGCTTAGACCGACAGGGTCAGTACTTC.

This clonotype was seen a handful of times. This chain joins TRBV19 and TRBJ1-1, with 8 bases aligning to TRBD1. Looked up from germline, CDR1 is LNHDA and CDR2 is SQIVND (reference sequence). V lost 5 bases, J lost 3 bases, and 2 bases stayed unmatched. The CDR3 has 13 residues. The CDR3 bases are TGTGCCAGTAGTGCCAGGGGGCACACTGAAGCTTTCTTT. It encodes CASSARGHTEAFF.

This clonotype was seen a handful of times. The chain couples TRBV29-1 to TRBJ2-2; 12 bases agree with TRBD2. This CDR3 comprises 16 residues. Germline CDR1 and CDR2: SQVTM and ANQGSEA. Trimming took 4 bases from V and 7 from J; bases not matched to a gene: 10. The CDR3, as DNA: TGCAGCGTTGCCCGGACTAGCGGGACTTTCGGCGGGGAGCTGTTTTTT. Its protein product is CSVARTSGTFGGELFF.

This clonotype was detected many times. The J gene is TRBJ1-2, the V gene TRBV10-3; 7 bases align to TRBD1. Germline CDR1 reads ENHRY; CDR2 reads SYGVKD. V gave up 3 bases and J gave up 1 base; unmatched junction bases: 17. This CDR3 comprises 19 residues. The CDR3 spells CAISDRQGLGTAHNYGYTF. The CDR3 DNA sequence: TGTGCCATCAGTGATCGTCAAGGTCTCGGGACAGCCCATAACTATGGCTACACCTTC.